This TCR beta chain was found in a study of blood T cells in healthy people across ages. Combining a sample-barcoded 5' primer with a J-beta primer mix, a second PCR ran for 7 to 11 cycles. Tagging of each cDNA molecule was performed by a template-switch adaptor with 12 random nucleotides. TCRdb itself ran the 5' RACE reads through MiXCR, one entry per CDR3 protein. The sample contains hundreds of thousands of distinct CDR3 sequences, 62% of which appear only once. Germline V gene data show CDR1 as SEHNR and CDR2 as FQNEAQ (reference sequence). The CDR3 runs to 12 residues. Trimming removed 4 bases at V and 7 bases at J, with 10 bases between.

This sequence joins TRBV7-9 and TRBJ1-1; D unclear. This TCR was recovered from a man aged 30 to 39 in good health. Sequencing was carried out using blood. Here the CDR3 reads CASSSGRNEAFF. In DNA, the CDR3 is TGTGCCAGCAGCTCCGGACGCAATGAAGCTTTCTTT.